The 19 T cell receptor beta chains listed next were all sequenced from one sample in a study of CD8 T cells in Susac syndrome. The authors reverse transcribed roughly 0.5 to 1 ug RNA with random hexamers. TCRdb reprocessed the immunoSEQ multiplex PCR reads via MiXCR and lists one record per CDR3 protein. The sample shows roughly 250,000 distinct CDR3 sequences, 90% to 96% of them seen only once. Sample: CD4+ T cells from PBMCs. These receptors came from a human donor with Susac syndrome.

CDR3 protein: CAISPTGGAAVGYTF. The CDR3 DNA reads TGTGCCATCAGTCCGACAGGGGGCGCGGCGGTCGGCTACACCTTC. The V and J genes are TRBV10-3 and TRBJ1-2; TRBD1 matches at 10 bases. From germline, CDR1 is ENHRY and CDR2 SYGVKD. There are 15 residues in the CDR3. The junction had 11 bases not matched to a gene; V was cut back by 5 bases and J by 8 bases.

The CDR3 nucleotides are TGTGCCAGCAGCTTCAGGGGACACCAAGAGACCCAGTACTTC. Its translation: CASSFRGHQETQYF. This chain uses TRBV7-9 with TRBJ2-5; possibly TRBD1 for D (6 bases). The ends were cut back, 3 bases at V and 0 bases at J, with 8 bases in the middle. The CDR3 loop spans 14 amino acids. Germline V gene sequence: CDR1 SEHNR, CDR2 FQNEAQ (reference sequence). Supplemented by reference TRBV7-9 and TRBJ2-5, the full variable domain reads DTGVSQNPRHKITKRGQNVTFRCDPISEHNRLYWYRQTLGQGPEFLTYFQNEAQLEKSRLLSDRFSAERPKGSFSTLEIQRTEQGDSAMYLCASSFRGHQETQYFGPGTRLLVL.

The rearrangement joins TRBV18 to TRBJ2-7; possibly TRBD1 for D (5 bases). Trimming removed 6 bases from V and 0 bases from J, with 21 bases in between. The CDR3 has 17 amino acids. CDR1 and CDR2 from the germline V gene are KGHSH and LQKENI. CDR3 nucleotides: TGTGCCAGCTCCCCAAATGGCTACAGGATGAGCTCCTACGAGCAGTACTTC. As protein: CASSPNGYRMSSYEQYF.

CDR3 sequence (DNA): TGCAGTGCTAACCCGACAGGGTGGAATGAGCAGTTCTTC. It codes for CSANPTGWNEQFF. V is TRBV20-1 and J is TRBJ2-1, with 7 positions matching TRBD1. Germline CDR1 reads DFQATT; CDR2 reads SNEGSKA (reference sequence). V was clipped by 4 bases and J by 7 bases; unmatched bases: 7. There are 13 residues in the CDR3.

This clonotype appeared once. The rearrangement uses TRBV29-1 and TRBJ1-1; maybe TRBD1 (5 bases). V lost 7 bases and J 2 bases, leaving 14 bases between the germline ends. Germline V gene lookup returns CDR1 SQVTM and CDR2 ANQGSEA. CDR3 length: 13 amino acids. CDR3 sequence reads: CSACRGGNTEAFF. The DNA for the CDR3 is TGCAGCGCCTGCCGGGGCGGAAACACTGAAGCTTTCTTT.

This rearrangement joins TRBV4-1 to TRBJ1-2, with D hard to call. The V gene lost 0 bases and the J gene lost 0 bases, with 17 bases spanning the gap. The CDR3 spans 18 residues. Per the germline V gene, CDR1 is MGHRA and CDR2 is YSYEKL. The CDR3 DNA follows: TGCGCCAGCAGCCAAGACCCCTCTATCTCAGTAGCTAACTATGGCTACACCTTC. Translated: CASSQDPSISVANYGYTF.

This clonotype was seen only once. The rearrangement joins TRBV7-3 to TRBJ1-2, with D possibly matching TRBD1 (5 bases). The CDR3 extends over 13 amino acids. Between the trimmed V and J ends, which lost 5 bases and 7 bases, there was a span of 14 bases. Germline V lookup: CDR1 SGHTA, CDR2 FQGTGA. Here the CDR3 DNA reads TGTGCCAGCAGCCCCAGGGAATTAGGTGGCTACACCTTC. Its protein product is CASSPRELGGYTF.

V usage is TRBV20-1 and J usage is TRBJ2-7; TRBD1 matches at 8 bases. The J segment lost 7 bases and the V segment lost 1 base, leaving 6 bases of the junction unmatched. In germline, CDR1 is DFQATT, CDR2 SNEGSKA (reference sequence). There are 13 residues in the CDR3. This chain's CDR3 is CSARGQGALEQYF. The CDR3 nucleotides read TGCAGTGCTAGAGGGCAGGGGGCGCTTGAGCAGTACTTC.

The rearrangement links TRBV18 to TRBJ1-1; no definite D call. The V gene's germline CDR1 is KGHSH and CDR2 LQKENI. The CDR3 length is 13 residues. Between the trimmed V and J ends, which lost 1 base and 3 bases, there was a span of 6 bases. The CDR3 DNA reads TGTGCCAGCTCACCACGGAGGGACACTGAAGCTTTCTTT. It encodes CASSPRRDTEAFF.

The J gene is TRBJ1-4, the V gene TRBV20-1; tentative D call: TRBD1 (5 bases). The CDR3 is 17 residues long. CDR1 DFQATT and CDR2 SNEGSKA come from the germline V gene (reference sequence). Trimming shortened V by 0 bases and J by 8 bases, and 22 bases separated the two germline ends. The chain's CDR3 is CSARDGTARGRREKLFF. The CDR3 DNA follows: TGCAGTGCTAGAGATGGGACTGCCCGAGGAAGACGAGAAAAACTGTTTTTT.

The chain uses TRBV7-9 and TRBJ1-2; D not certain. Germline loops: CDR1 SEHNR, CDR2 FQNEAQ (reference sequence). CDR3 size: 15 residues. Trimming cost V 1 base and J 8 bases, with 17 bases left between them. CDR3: CASSLGVLQIYGYTF. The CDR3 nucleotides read TGTGCCAGCAGCTTAGGTGTTCTACAGATTTACGGCTACACCTTC.

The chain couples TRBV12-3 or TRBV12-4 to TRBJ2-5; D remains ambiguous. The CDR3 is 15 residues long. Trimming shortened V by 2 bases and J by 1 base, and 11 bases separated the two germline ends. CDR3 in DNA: TGTGCCAGCAGTTTAATTGGTCAGAGCCAAGAGACCCAGTACTTC. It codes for CASSLIGQSQETQYF.

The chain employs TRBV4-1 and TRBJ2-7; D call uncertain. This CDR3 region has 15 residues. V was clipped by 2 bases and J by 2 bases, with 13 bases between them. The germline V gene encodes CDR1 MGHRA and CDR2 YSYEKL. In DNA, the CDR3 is TGCGCCAGCAGCCAACCAGACATACAGACCTACGAGCAGTACTTC. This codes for CASSQPDIQTYEQYF.

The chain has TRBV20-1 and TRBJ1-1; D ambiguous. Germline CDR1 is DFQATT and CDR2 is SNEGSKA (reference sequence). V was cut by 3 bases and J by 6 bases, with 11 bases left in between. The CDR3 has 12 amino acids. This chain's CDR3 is CSASPGWSEAFF. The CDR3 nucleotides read TGCAGTGCTAGTCCAGGCTGGTCTGAAGCTTTCTTT.

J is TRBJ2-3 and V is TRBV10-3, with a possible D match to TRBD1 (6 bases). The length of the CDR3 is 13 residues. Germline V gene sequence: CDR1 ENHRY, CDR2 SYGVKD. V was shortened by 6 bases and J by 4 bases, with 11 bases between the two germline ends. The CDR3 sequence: CAISLDSSDTQYF. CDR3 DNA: TGTGCCATCAGCCTGGACAGTTCAGATACGCAGTATTTT.

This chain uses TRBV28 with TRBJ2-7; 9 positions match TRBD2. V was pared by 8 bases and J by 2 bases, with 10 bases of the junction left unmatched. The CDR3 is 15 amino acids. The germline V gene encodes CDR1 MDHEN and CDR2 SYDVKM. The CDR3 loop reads CASQHPAGGPYEQYF. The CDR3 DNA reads TGTGCCAGCCAACACCCGGCGGGAGGGCCCTACGAGCAGTACTTC.

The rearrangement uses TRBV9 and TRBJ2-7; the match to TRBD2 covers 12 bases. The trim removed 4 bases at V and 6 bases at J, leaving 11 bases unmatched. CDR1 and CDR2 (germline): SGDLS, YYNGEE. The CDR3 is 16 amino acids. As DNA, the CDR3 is TGTGCCAGCAGCCTCGGACTAGCGGGATCTCGTGTCGAGCAGTACTTC. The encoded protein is CASSLGLAGSRVEQYF.

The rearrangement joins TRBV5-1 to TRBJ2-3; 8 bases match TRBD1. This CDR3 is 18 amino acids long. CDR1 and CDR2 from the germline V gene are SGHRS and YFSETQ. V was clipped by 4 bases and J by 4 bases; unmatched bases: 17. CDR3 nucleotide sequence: TGCGCCAGCAGCCATGACAGGGGATCTCTGATTCTAGCAGATACGCAGTATTTT. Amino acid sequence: CASSHDRGSLILADTQYF.

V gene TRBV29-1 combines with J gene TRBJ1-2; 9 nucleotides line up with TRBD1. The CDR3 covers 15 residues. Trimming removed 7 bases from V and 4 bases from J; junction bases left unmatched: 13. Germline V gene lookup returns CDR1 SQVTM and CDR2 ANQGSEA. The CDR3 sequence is CSARTQQGAAYGYTF. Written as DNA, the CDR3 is TGCAGCGCTCGAACCCAACAGGGGGCCGCCTATGGCTACACCTTC.